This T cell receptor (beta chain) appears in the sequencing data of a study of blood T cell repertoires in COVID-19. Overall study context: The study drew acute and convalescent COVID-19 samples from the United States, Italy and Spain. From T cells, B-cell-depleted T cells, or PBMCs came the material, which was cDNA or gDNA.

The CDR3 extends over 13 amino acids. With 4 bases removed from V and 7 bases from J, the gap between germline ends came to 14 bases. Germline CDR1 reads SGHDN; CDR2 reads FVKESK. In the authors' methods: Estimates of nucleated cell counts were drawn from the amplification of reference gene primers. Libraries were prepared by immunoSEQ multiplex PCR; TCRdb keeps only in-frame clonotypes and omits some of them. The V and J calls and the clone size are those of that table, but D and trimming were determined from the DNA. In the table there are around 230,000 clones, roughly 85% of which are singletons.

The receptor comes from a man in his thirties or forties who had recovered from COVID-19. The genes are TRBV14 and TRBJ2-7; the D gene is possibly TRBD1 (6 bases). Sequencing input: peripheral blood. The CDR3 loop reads CASSPIRGYEQYF. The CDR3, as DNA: TGTGCCAGCAGCCCGATCAGGGGTTATGAGCAGTACTTC.